The present T cell receptor beta chain was sequenced within a study of T cell responses to AZD1222 COVID-19 vaccine. TCRdb's table, derived via immunoSEQ multiplex PCR, lists solely in-frame clones and lacks some. The table has about 130,000 clones, 89% seen once. Broader study findings: Close to half of all spike-specific TCRs reportedly target regions of the variants that are unmutated. The number of AZD1222 recipients seropositive at baseline was only six. Spike-specific TCRs gained breadth and depth after people received two AZD1222 doses. There were mostly white British donors and more females than males, and clonal diversity was possibly underestimated.

The CDR3 is 14 amino acids. Germline CDR1 reads LNHDA; CDR2 reads SQIVND (reference sequence). V was clipped by 3 bases and J by 0 bases, with 9 bases between them. With respect to this clone: Its matching antigen is unknown.

The starting material was peripheral blood, obtained on day 0 of AZD1222 vaccination. This clonotype was sampled from an adult in good health. This rearrangement joins TRBV19 to TRBJ2-7, with D unclear. CDR3 loop: CASSMYGNSYEQYF. CDR3 in DNA: TGTGCCAGTAGTATGTACGGTAACTCCTACGAGCAGTACTTC.